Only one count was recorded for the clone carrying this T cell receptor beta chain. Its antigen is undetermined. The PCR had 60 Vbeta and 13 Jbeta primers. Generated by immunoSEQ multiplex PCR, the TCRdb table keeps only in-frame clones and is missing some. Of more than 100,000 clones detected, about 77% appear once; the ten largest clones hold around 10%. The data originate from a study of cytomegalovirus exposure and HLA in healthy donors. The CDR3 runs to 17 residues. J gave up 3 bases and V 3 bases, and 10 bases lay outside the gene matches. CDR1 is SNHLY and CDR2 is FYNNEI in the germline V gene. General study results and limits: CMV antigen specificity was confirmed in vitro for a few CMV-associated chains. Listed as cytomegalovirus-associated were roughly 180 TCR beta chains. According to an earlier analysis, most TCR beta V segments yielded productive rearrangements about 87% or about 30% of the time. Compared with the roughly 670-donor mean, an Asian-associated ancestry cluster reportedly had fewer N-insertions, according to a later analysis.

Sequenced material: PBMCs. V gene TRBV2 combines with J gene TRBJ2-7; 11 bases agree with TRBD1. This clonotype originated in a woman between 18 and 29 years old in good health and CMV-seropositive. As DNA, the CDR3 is TGTGCCAGCAGTGATCATGGGACAGGGGGAGTTCACTACGAGCAGTACTTC. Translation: CASSDHGTGGVHYEQYF.